The subject of this entry is one T cell receptor beta chain. Antigen: not known. The sample originates from a study of siplizumab effects on memory and regulatory T cells. Study-level points and caveats: For siplizumab cultures, the suppressive function of their proliferating Tregs was not confirmed. Proliferating CD4+ or CD8+ clones, roughly 75-97% of them, lacked an assignable naive or memory phenotype.

The ends were cut back, 7 bases at V and 5 bases at J, with 15 bases in the middle. The CDR3 covers 15 residues. Per the germline V gene, CDR1 is SNHLY and CDR2 is FYNNEI. Data came from immunoSEQ multiplex PCR; TCRdb stores just in-frame clones and leaves some out. The sample gives 90,000 to 150,000 clones, 85% to 95% of which show up once; roughly 0.16% is in the top ten. This chain connects TRBV2 to TRBJ1-6, with D maybe TRBD1 (6 bases). The source material was non-Treg CD4+ T cells sorted from blood. The TCR originated in a human donor in good health. CDR3 in amino acids: CASTLDSSNNSPLHF. The CDR3 DNA follows: TGTGCCAGCACGTTGGACAGTTCTAATAATTCACCCCTCCACTTT.